The clone carrying this T cell receptor beta chain was observed a few times. The antigen remains unidentified. This specimen comes from a study of beta chain features in type 1 diabetes. Findings and limits, study-wide: Patients with type 1 diabetes carried fewer insertions and had more deletions at their VDJ junctions.

This CDR3 has 15 residues. Looked up from germline, CDR1 is LNHDA and CDR2 is SQIVND (reference sequence). The junction had 8 bases not matched to a gene; V was cut back by 10 bases and J by 3 bases. The whole isolated RNA underwent reverse transcription, so sequencing captured expressed TCRB transcripts. Some 3.8 million reads, on average, came from each naive, central memory and regulatory T cell sample. This table comes from immunoSEQ multiplex PCR, and its TCRdb copy is limited to in-frame clones, with some not included. The sample has 350,000 to 400,000 clones, roughly 16% seen once. Purity (above 95%) was reached by all sorted populations.

Sequenced input: naive CD4+ T cells from blood. This clonotype originated in a woman aged 18-30 years in good health. V usage is TRBV19 and J usage is TRBJ2-2; 10 nucleotides align to TRBD1. Here the CDR3 DNA reads TGTGCCATCCGATCCGGGACAGGGGACACCGGGGAGCTGTTTTTT. This sequence encodes CAIRSGTGDTGELFF.